The rows below give T cell receptor beta chains drawn from one sample of a study of shared clonotypes between healthy human individuals. Here immunoSEQ multiplex PCR was the method, and the copy in TCRdb shows in-frame clones only, minus some. There are around 980,000 clones in the sample; 78% occur only once, and roughly 0.62% lies in the top ten. The specimen was memory CD4+ T cells from PBMCs. The receptor source for this set is a man younger than 35 in good health. Some clones in this sample may be carry-over from other donors' samples. CDR3s include the opening cysteine and the closing phenylalanine or tryptophan. A D gene is named only where the DNA matches it firmly. Not every row has a clone size; where given, it reads once, few, many or a size class.

v_call: TRBV7-9; cdr3_length: 12; clone_size: NA; d_call: NA; j_call: TRBJ2-5; cdr3_nt: TGTGCCAGCAGCTTTGGTTTCCAGACCCAGTACTTC; cdr3_aa: CASSFGFQTQYF
v_call: TRBV2; cdr3_length: 14; clone_size: once; d_call: TRBD1; j_call: TRBJ1-4; cdr3_nt: TGTGCCAGCAGGGAAACAGGGGGTGAGGAAAAACTGTTTTTT; cdr3_aa: CASRETGGEEKLFF
v_call: TRBV19; cdr3_length: 15; clone_size: NA; d_call: NA; j_call: TRBJ1-2; cdr3_nt: TGTGCCAGTACCCAGAACCGGGGCTGGAACTATGGCTACACCTTC; cdr3_aa: CASTQNRGWNYGYTF
v_call: TRBV19; cdr3_length: 14; clone_size: NA; d_call: NA; j_call: TRBJ2-3; cdr3_nt: TGTGCCAGTACCCTCGGGCAGGGTGCAGATACGCAGTATTTT; cdr3_aa: CASTLGQGADTQYF
v_call: TRBV7-2; cdr3_length: 12; clone_size: NA; d_call: NA; j_call: TRBJ2-2; cdr3_nt: TGTGCCACCCTCCAGAGCACCGGGGAGCTGTTTTTT; cdr3_aa: CATLQSTGELFF
v_call: TRBV19; cdr3_length: 16; clone_size: NA; d_call: TRBD2; j_call: TRBJ2-1; cdr3_nt: TGTGCCAGTAGTATAGGACTAGCGGGAGGTTCCCATGAGCAGTTCTTC; cdr3_aa: CASSIGLAGGSHEQFF
v_call: TRBV5-4; cdr3_length: 14; clone_size: NA; d_call: NA; j_call: TRBJ1-1; cdr3_nt: TGTGCCAGCAGCCTGGGACAACCGAACACTGAAGCTTTCTTT; cdr3_aa: CASSLGQPNTEAFF
v_call: TRBV4-2; cdr3_length: 16; clone_size: many; d_call: NA; j_call: TRBJ2-5; cdr3_nt: TGTGCCAGCAGCCAAGAGGCCCTAGGGAGATCAGAGACCCAGTACTTC; cdr3_aa: CASSQEALGRSETQYF
v_call: TRBV28; cdr3_length: 14; clone_size: few; d_call: TRBD1; j_call: TRBJ1-1; cdr3_nt: TGTGCCAGCAGTTCCTCACTGACAGGGCTTGGAGCTTTCTTT; cdr3_aa: CASSSSLTGLGAFF
v_call: TRBV11-3; cdr3_length: 14; clone_size: NA; d_call: NA; j_call: TRBJ2-7; cdr3_nt: TGTGCCAGCAGCAAGGACGGATATTCCTACGAGCAGTATTTC; cdr3_aa: CASSKDGYSYEQYF
v_call: TRBV6-5; cdr3_length: 15; clone_size: NA; d_call: TRBD1; j_call: TRBJ2-7; cdr3_nt: TGTGCCAGCAGTTACTCCTTACAGGGGGCTTACGAGCAGTACTTC; cdr3_aa: CASSYSLQGAYEQYF
v_call: TRBV5-1; cdr3_length: 15; clone_size: NA; d_call: NA; j_call: TRBJ2-7; cdr3_nt: TGCGCCAGCAGCTTCCGAAGGGGCTCGGGGGACGAGCAGTACTTC; cdr3_aa: CASSFRRGSGDEQYF
v_call: TRBV14; cdr3_length: 15; clone_size: NA; d_call: TRBD2; j_call: TRBJ2-1; cdr3_nt: TGTGCCAGCAGTCTGCTAGCGGCAACCTACAATGAGCAGTTCTTC; cdr3_aa: CASSLLAATYNEQFF
v_call: TRBV6-1; cdr3_length: 13; clone_size: few; d_call: NA; j_call: TRBJ1-5; cdr3_nt: TGTGCCAGCAAGGAAGGGTTCAATCAGCCCCAGCATTTT; cdr3_aa: CASKEGFNQPQHF
v_call: TRBV7-9; cdr3_length: 16; clone_size: once; d_call: NA; j_call: TRBJ2-1; cdr3_nt: TGTGCCAGCAGCTTCCAGCGGCTTAGCTCCTACAATGAGCAGTTCTTC; cdr3_aa: CASSFQRLSSYNEQFF
v_call: TRBV4-2; cdr3_length: 15; clone_size: few; d_call: TRBD1; j_call: TRBJ2-5; cdr3_nt: TGTGCCAGCAGCCAAGATCAGACAGGGGAAGAGACCCAGTACTTC; cdr3_aa: CASSQDQTGEETQYF
v_call: TRBV4-2; cdr3_length: 18; clone_size: NA; d_call: TRBD1; j_call: TRBJ2-4; cdr3_nt: TGTGCCAGCAGCCAAGAAGAGGGGGCGAAGTCCGCCAAAAACATTCAGTACTTC; cdr3_aa: CASSQEEGAKSAKNIQYF
v_call: TRBV29-1; cdr3_length: 13; clone_size: NA; d_call: NA; j_call: TRBJ2-1; cdr3_nt: TGCAGCGTTGGTGCCCTTTCAGGCGGTGAGCAGTTCTTC; cdr3_aa: CSVGALSGGEQFF
v_call: TRBV7-2; cdr3_length: 15; clone_size: NA; d_call: NA; j_call: TRBJ2-5; cdr3_nt: TGTGCCAGCAGCAAGTGGGGCGAGTACCAAGAGACCCAGTACTTC; cdr3_aa: CASSKWGEYQETQYF
v_call: TRBV19; cdr3_length: 14; clone_size: NA; d_call: NA; j_call: TRBJ1-2; cdr3_nt: TGTGCCAGTAGAACCGGCAGACCGAGGTTCGGCTACACCTTC; cdr3_aa: CASRTGRPRFGYTF
v_call: TRBV11-2; cdr3_length: 16; clone_size: NA; d_call: TRBD1; j_call: TRBJ1-1; cdr3_nt: TGTGCCAGCAGCGTGGGACAGATGCTGCAGAACACTGAAGCTTTCTTT; cdr3_aa: CASSVGQMLQNTEAFF
v_call: TRBV6-5; cdr3_length: 14; clone_size: many; d_call: NA; j_call: TRBJ2-1; cdr3_nt: TGTGCCAGCAGTTACGTCCTAGGGGTCAATGAGCAGTTCTTC; cdr3_aa: CASSYVLGVNEQFF
v_call: TRBV25-1; cdr3_length: 16; clone_size: NA; d_call: NA; j_call: TRBJ2-7; cdr3_nt: TGTGCCAGCAGTCCGGGGGCCCTAGCGCAGTTCTACGAGCAGTACTTC; cdr3_aa: CASSPGALAQFYEQYF
v_call: TRBV6-1; cdr3_length: 12; clone_size: NA; d_call: NA; j_call: TRBJ1-2; cdr3_nt: TGTGCCAGCCAAAGCCGGGACTATGGCTACACCTTC; cdr3_aa: CASQSRDYGYTF
v_call: TRBV10-3; cdr3_length: 13; clone_size: NA; d_call: NA; j_call: TRBJ2-1; cdr3_nt: TGTGCCATCAGCGATTCTAGAAGCAATGAGCAGTTCTTC; cdr3_aa: CAISDSRSNEQFF
v_call: TRBV30; cdr3_length: 13; clone_size: NA; d_call: NA; j_call: TRBJ1-1; cdr3_nt: TGTGCCTGGGTGCGGGGCTGGAACACTGAAGCTTTCTTT; cdr3_aa: CAWVRGWNTEAFF
v_call: TRBV7-2; cdr3_length: 16; clone_size: NA; d_call: TRBD1; j_call: TRBJ2-3; cdr3_nt: TGTGCCAGCAGCTTAACCGGGACAGGGGGCACAGATACGCAGTATTTT; cdr3_aa: CASSLTGTGGTDTQYF
v_call: TRBV6-1; cdr3_length: 13; clone_size: NA; d_call: NA; j_call: TRBJ2-1; cdr3_nt: TGTGCCAGCAGAAGGGACGGTAACAATGAGCAGTTCTTC; cdr3_aa: CASRRDGNNEQFF
v_call: TRBV9; cdr3_length: 16; clone_size: NA; d_call: NA; j_call: TRBJ2-5; cdr3_nt: TGTGCCAGCAGCCTCCAAGCGGCTAGCGCTGCAGAGACCCAGTACTTC; cdr3_aa: CASSLQAASAAETQYF
v_call: TRBV5-1; cdr3_length: 14; clone_size: NA; d_call: NA; j_call: TRBJ1-2; cdr3_nt: TGCGCCAGCAGCTTGGTAGGGGATAACTATGGCTACACCTTC; cdr3_aa: CASSLVGDNYGYTF
v_call: TRBV28; cdr3_length: 15; clone_size: NA; d_call: NA; j_call: TRBJ2-3; cdr3_nt: TGTGCCAGCAGTTCTAACCGGGACCCAACAGATACGCAGTATTTT; cdr3_aa: CASSSNRDPTDTQYF
v_call: TRBV20-1; cdr3_length: 11; clone_size: NA; d_call: NA; j_call: TRBJ2-1; cdr3_nt: TGCAGTGCCGAATTCTCGGGTGAGCAGTTCTTC; cdr3_aa: CSAEFSGEQFF
v_call: TRBV7-2; cdr3_length: 13; clone_size: NA; d_call: NA; j_call: TRBJ1-1; cdr3_nt: TGTGCCAGCAGCTTAGAGGGGGTCACTGAAGCTTTCTTT; cdr3_aa: CASSLEGVTEAFF
v_call: TRBV9; cdr3_length: 14; clone_size: NA; d_call: NA; j_call: TRBJ1-1; cdr3_nt: TGTGCCAGCAGCGTAACCCCACGACACATTGAAGCTTTCTTT; cdr3_aa: CASSVTPRHIEAFF
v_call: TRBV19; cdr3_length: 14; clone_size: NA; d_call: NA; j_call: TRBJ2-3; cdr3_nt: TGTGCCAGTAGTATGCTGGACTTGACAGATACGCAGTATTTT; cdr3_aa: CASSMLDLTDTQYF
v_call: TRBV7-6; cdr3_length: 17; clone_size: once; d_call: TRBD1; j_call: TRBJ2-3; cdr3_nt: TGTGCCAGCAGCGCGACCGGGACAGGGGCTCGTCCCGATACGCAGTATTTT; cdr3_aa: CASSATGTGARPDTQYF
v_call: TRBV19; cdr3_length: 13; clone_size: once; d_call: NA; j_call: TRBJ2-5; cdr3_nt: TGTGCCAGTAGCGCCCGGGCGGGGCTTACCTCTAACTTC; cdr3_aa: CASSARAGLTSNF
v_call: TRBV19; cdr3_length: 13; clone_size: once; d_call: NA; j_call: TRBJ2-5; cdr3_nt: TGTGCCAGTAGTAACACAGACCAAGAGACCCAGTACTTC; cdr3_aa: CASSNTDQETQYF
v_call: TRBV10-2; cdr3_length: 14; clone_size: NA; d_call: NA; j_call: TRBJ1-1; cdr3_nt: TGCGCCAGCAGTGATTCAGCGGGGACCACTGAAGCTTTCTTT; cdr3_aa: CASSDSAGTTEAFF
v_call: TRBV7-2; cdr3_length: 16; clone_size: NA; d_call: NA; j_call: TRBJ2-6; cdr3_nt: TGTGCCAGCAGCTTAGGAAGCCGCTCTGGGGCCAACGTCCTGACTTTC; cdr3_aa: CASSLGSRSGANVLTF
v_call: TRBV28; cdr3_length: 18; clone_size: NA; d_call: NA; j_call: TRBJ2-5; cdr3_nt: TGTGCCAGCAGTTTATTTGGTCGGTGGGGGCCGCGAGAAGAGACCCAGTACTTC; cdr3_aa: CASSLFGRWGPREETQYF
v_call: TRBV28; cdr3_length: 15; clone_size: NA; d_call: TRBD1; j_call: TRBJ2-1; cdr3_nt: TGTGCCAGCAGTTCGCCCGGGACAGCCTACAATGAGCAGTTCTTC; cdr3_aa: CASSSPGTAYNEQFF
v_call: TRBV30; cdr3_length: 12; clone_size: NA; d_call: TRBD1; j_call: TRBJ1-2; cdr3_nt: TGTGCCTGGAGCGGGACAGGGTTCGGCTACACCTTC; cdr3_aa: CAWSGTGFGYTF
v_call: TRBV10-3; cdr3_length: 17; clone_size: NA; d_call: TRBD2; j_call: TRBJ2-1; cdr3_nt: TGTGCCATCAGTGCGGCTAGCGGGGATTCATTCGGTAATGAGCAGTTCTTC; cdr3_aa: CAISAASGDSFGNEQFF
v_call: TRBV5-5; cdr3_length: 13; clone_size: NA; d_call: NA; j_call: TRBJ2-7; cdr3_nt: TGTGCCAGCAGCGAACTAGGTTCGGGAGAGCAGTACTTC; cdr3_aa: CASSELGSGEQYF
v_call: TRBV5-6; cdr3_length: 13; clone_size: NA; d_call: NA; j_call: TRBJ1-5; cdr3_nt: TGTGCCAGCAGCTTGGACAGAGATAAGCCCCAGCATTTT; cdr3_aa: CASSLDRDKPQHF
v_call: TRBV11-3; cdr3_length: 13; clone_size: NA; d_call: NA; j_call: TRBJ2-7; cdr3_nt: TGTGCCAGCAGCCCGAACATGGGCCACGAGCAGTACTTC; cdr3_aa: CASSPNMGHEQYF
v_call: TRBV29-1; cdr3_length: 15; clone_size: NA; d_call: TRBD1; j_call: TRBJ1-2; cdr3_nt: TGCAGCGTTTTAGGGACAGGGGGCCATAACTATGGCTACACCTTC; cdr3_aa: CSVLGTGGHNYGYTF
v_call: TRBV9; cdr3_length: 15; clone_size: few; d_call: TRBD1; j_call: TRBJ1-3; cdr3_nt: TGTGCCAGCAGCCCGGGACAGACCCCTGGAAACACCATATATTTT; cdr3_aa: CASSPGQTPGNTIYF
v_call: TRBV7-3; cdr3_length: 13; clone_size: NA; d_call: NA; j_call: TRBJ2-2; cdr3_nt: TGTGCCAGCAGCCAAACAGGGCCCGGGGAGCTGTTTTTT; cdr3_aa: CASSQTGPGELFF
v_call: TRBV30; cdr3_length: 13; clone_size: NA; d_call: NA; j_call: TRBJ1-1; cdr3_nt: TGTGCCTTCCAACAGGGCTCCCACACTGAAGCTTTCTTT; cdr3_aa: CAFQQGSHTEAFF
v_call: TRBV6-5; cdr3_length: 13; clone_size: NA; d_call: NA; j_call: TRBJ1-1; cdr3_nt: TGTGCCAGCAGTCGGGATGCGGACACTGAAGCTTTCTTT; cdr3_aa: CASSRDADTEAFF
v_call: TRBV4-3; cdr3_length: 17; clone_size: NA; d_call: TRBD2; j_call: TRBJ2-1; cdr3_nt: TGCGCCAGCAGCCACGGGACCCCGGCGGGAGGGACGAATGAGCAGTTCTTC; cdr3_aa: CASSHGTPAGGTNEQFF
v_call: TRBV6-5; cdr3_length: 14; clone_size: NA; d_call: TRBD1; j_call: TRBJ2-7; cdr3_nt: TGTGCCAGCAGACCCGACAGGGGGGCCTACGAGCAGTACTTC; cdr3_aa: CASRPDRGAYEQYF